This T cell receptor (beta chain) was recovered during a study of human T cells and chemical hapten exposure. Study context: In the sensitization step, 2% DPC was placed on approximately 2 cm by approximately 2 cm of upper inner arm skin. Across samples, TCR yields varied, mostly owing to small differences in pooled library volumes.

This clonotype occurred many times. The target antigen is unknown. Points from the study as a whole: The study found expanded TCRs formed significantly more large CDR3 similarity clusters than controls.

As for time point: patch test 2, 6 weeks after DPC sensitization. The treatment is: therapeutic diphenylcyclopropenone sensitization with weekly scalp DPC. Germline V gene lookup returns CDR1 MNHEY and CDR2 SVGEGT. The V end was cut by 4 bases, the J end by 12 bases, with 10 bases between. The CDR3 runs 11 residues. TCRdb itself ran the RACE reads through MiXCR, one entry per CDR3 protein. Among approximately 120,000 distinct CDR3 sequences, roughly 10% were seen once, and the ten largest hold around 3.1%. The clonotype was recovered from a woman between 35 and 50 years old with alopecia areata. Some clones in this sample may be carry-over from other donors' samples. The input for sequencing was whole blood, taken in connection with sensitization to the hapten diphenylcyclopropenone (DPC). V is TRBV6-2 or TRBV6-3 and J is TRBJ2-1; possible D gene TRBD2, 6 bases. The CDR3 spells CASSFRDLQFF. In DNA, the CDR3 is TGTGCCAGCAGTTTCCGGGACTTGCAGTTCTTC.